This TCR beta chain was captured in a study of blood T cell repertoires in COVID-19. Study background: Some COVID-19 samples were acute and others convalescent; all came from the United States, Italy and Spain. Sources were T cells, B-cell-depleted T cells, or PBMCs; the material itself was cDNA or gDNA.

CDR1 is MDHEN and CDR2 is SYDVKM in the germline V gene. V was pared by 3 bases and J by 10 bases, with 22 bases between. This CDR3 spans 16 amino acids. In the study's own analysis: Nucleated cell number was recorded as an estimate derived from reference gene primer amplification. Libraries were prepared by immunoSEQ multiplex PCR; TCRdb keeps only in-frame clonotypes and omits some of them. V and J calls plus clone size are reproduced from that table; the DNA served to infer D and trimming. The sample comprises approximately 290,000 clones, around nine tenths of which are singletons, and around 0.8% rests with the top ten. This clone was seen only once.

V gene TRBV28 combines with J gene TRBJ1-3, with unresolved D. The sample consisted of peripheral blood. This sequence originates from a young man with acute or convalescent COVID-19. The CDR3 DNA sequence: TGTGCCAGCAGTTTCTCACGGCAGACTCTGGAAAGAACCATATATTTT. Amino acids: CASSFSRQTLERTIYF.